The subject of this entry is one T cell receptor (beta chain). There are 13 residues in the CDR3. Trimming cost V 2 bases and J 2 bases, with 6 bases left between them. Germline V gives CDR1 LNHDA, CDR2 SQIVND (reference sequence). Assay used: immunoSEQ multiplex PCR; TCRdb lists only in-frame clones, some missing. The sample records tens of thousands of clones, roughly 94% being singletons. The data are from a study of technical replicates of blood from a few donors. Material for sequencing was T cells isolated from PBMCs. This rearrangement joins TRBV19 to TRBJ1-2; D remains unclear. The TCR sequence derives from a human donor in good health. CDR3 amino acids: CASSIKLNYGYTF. CDR3 nucleotide sequence: TGTGCCAGTAGTATAAAACTGAACTATGGCTACACCTTC.